This T cell receptor (beta chain) was captured in a study of early T cells in non-severe SARS-CoV-2 infection. About the study: The authors sequenced bulk RNA from unsorted whole blood, leaving chains unpaired.

This clonotype occurred a few times. CDR1 is KGHSH, CDR2 LQKENI, per germline. Trimming pared 3 bases from V and 5 bases from J, leaving 10 bases between. This CDR3 has 14 residues. Attached unique molecular identifiers marked individual cDNA molecules. One entry per CDR3 protein, called by TCRdb with MiXCR from the 5' RACE reads. The sample carries tens of thousands of distinct CDR3 sequences, roughly 7.3% recorded once. Input material: whole blood. The chain is built from TRBV18 and TRBJ1-4; possible D gene TRBD1, 6 bases. This TCR was sampled from an adult who was a healthcare worker with PCR-confirmed SARS-CoV-2 infection or an uninfected control (not recorded which). DNA for the CDR3: TGTGCCAGCTCACCCCCAGGGGAGAATGAAAAACTGTTTTTT. It specifies CASSPPGENEKLFF. Based on the CDR3 plus reference TRBV18 and TRBJ1-4, the full variable domain is NAGVMQNPRHLVRRRGQEARLRCSPMKGHSHVYWYRQLPEEGLKFMVYLQKENIIDESGMPKERFSAEFPKEGPSILRIQQVVRGDSAAYFCASSPPGENEKLFFGSGTQLSVL.